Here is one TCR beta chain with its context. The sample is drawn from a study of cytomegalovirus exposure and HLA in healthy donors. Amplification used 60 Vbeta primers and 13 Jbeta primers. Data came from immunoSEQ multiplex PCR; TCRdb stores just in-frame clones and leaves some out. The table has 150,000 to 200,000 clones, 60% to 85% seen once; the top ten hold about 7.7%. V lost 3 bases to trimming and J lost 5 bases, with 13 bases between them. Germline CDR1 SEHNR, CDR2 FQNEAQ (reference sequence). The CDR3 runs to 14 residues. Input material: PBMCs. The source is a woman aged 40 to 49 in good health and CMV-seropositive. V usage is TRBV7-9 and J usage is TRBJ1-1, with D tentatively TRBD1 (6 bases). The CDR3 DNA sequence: TGTGCCAGCAGCTTTTTACAGGGAGGGACTGAAGCTTTCTTT. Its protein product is CASSFLQGGTEAFF.